This TCR beta chain was retrieved from a study of identical twins (dated by TCRdb to between 2015 and 2016). Regarding the complete study: The study deep-sequenced TCR alpha and beta repertoires from monozygotic twins, unrelated adults of various ages and cord blood to test whether fetal clonotypes persist. To rule out contamination, replicate twin experiments were performed at different times with different library preparation protocols. Overall study outcomes, separate from this receptor: Fewer insertions were carried by abundant cord blood beta clonotypes, a similar but weaker trend appeared in young adult naive repertoires, and no such trend appeared in memory repertoires. Because the same donors could not be followed over many years, the conclusions relied on cross-sectional statistical analysis. In monozygotic twins, recombination models systematically underestimated out-of-frame TCR alpha sharing, but the models matched the sharing seen between unrelated individuals. Compared with coincidental sharing between unrelated individuals, an excess of low generation-probability sequences was observed among out-of-frame TCR alpha sequences shared between twins. Invariant T cells such as MAIT and iNKT could partly confound zero-insertion analyses, though diverse VJ usage argued against this for most clonotypes. In beta out-of-frame sequences, excess twin sharing was weaker, because having fewer shared sequences lowered the signal-to-noise ratio.

The protocol used for the library was 5' RACE. These reads were obtained on an Illumina HiSeq 2000. A universal primer binding site was added through template switching, and the final cDNA carried a unique molecular identifier so that TCR cDNA molecules could be counted accurately. Specific primers in the conserved constant-segment region were used to synthesize first-strand cDNA for TCR alpha and beta chains. Each cDNA library was double barcoded, with a SMART-Mk sample barcode plus Illumina barcodes, to control for contamination. TruSeq adapter sequences and Illumina sample barcodes were added in two successive PCR steps. Sequencing of the TCR alpha and beta cDNA libraries was done on the Illumina HiSeq platform using custom primers. Under the source paper's analysis protocol: MiGEC was used to process raw reads and extract unique molecular identifiers, and MiXCR was used to find CDR3 positions. For each individual, recombination models were inferred using an EM algorithm with the repgenHMM and IGoR tools. Shared clonotype analysis was performed with the tcR package in R, normalizing sharing by the product of cloneset sizes. To study raw recombination free of thymic and clonal selection effects, out-of-frame nonproductive sequences were analyzed. TCRdb passed the public sequencing reads through fastp at Q25 and MiXCR, retaining productive beta sequences. For every CDR3 protein sequence, its rows merge into one entry that carries the most common genes and DNA. The V and J calls, along with clone size, are taken from TCRdb and not from the paper's own processing. A total of 1.5 million to 2 million distinct CDR3 sequences appear in this sample, roughly a third of them only once. Together, the top ten hold 0.27% of the sample.

Trimming removed 4 bases from V and 4 bases from J; the gene matches leave 1 base unexplained. Taken from cysteine to phenylalanine, the CDR3 has 11 residues. Only the CDR3 region is kept as DNA, spanning 33 bases read in frame from base 1. The germline V gene specifies SQVTM as CDR1 and ANQGSEA as CDR2. Every donor was a healthy Caucasian. This clonotype appeared many times. Its binding antigen is unknown. No base-level quality is on record; no much larger clone is a single base apart. This TCR was sampled from a newborn girl in good health. This chain is built from TRBV29-1 and TRBJ2-7; TRBD2 agrees with 7 junctional bases. The specimen sequenced was cord blood. The CDR3 protein is CSVVAGYEQYF. The nucleotide sequence reads as follows: TGCAGCGTTGTAGCGGGTTACGAGCAGTACTTC.